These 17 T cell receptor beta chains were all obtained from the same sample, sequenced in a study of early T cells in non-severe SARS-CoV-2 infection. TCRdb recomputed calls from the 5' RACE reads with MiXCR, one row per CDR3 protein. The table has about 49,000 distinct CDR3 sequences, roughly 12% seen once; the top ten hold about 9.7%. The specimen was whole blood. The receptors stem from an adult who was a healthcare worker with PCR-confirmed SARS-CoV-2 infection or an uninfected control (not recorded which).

For the CDR3, the DNA is TGTGCCACCAGTGGTGGAGGGGTCCCAGAGACCCAGTACTTC. It specifies CATSGGGVPETQYF. The rearrangement joins TRBV24-1 to TRBJ2-5; tentatively, D is TRBD2 (6 bases). There are 14 residues in the CDR3. V was shortened by 5 bases and J by 4 bases, with 13 bases between the two germline ends. Germline V gene sequence: CDR1 KGHDR, CDR2 SFDVKD.

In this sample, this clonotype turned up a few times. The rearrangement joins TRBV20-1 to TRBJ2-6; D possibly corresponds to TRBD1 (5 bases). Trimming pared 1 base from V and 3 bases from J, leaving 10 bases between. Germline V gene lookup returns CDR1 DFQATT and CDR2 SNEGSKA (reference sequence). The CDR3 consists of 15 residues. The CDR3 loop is CSARGGAVGANVLTF. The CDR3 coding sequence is TGCAGTGCTAGAGGGGGCGCGGTTGGGGCCAACGTCCTGACTTTC.

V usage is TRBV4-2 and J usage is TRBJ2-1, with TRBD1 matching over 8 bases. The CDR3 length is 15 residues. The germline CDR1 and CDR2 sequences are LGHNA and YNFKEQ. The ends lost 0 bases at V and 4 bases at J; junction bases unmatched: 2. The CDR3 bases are TGTGCCAGCAGCCAAGAAGGGACAGGATACAATGAGCAGTTCTTC. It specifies CASSQEGTGYNEQFF.

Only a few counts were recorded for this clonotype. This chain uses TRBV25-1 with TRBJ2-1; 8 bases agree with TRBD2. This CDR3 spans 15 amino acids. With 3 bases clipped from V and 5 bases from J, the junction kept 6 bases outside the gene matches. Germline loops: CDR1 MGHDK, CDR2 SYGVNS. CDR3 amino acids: CASSDGTSPNNEQFF. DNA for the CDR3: TGTGCCAGCAGTGATGGGACTAGTCCTAACAATGAGCAGTTCTTC.

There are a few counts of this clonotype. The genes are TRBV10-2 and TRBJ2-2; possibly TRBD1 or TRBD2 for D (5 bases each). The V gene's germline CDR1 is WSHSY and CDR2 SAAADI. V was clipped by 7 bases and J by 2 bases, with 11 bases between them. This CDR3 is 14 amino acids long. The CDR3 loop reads CASNGGVNTGELFF. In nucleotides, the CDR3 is TGCGCCAGCAATGGGGGAGTAAACACCGGGGAGCTGTTTTTT.

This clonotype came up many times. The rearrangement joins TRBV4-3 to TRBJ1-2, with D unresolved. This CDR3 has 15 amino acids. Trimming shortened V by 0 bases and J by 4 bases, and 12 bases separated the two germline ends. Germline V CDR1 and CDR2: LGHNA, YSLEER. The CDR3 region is CASSQERDRTYGYTF. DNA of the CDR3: TGCGCCAGCAGCCAAGAGCGGGATAGGACCTATGGCTACACCTTC.

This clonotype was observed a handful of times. CDR3 in DNA: TGTGCCAGCAGCTCCGGGACAGCCCTCTACGAGCAGTACTTC. Protein: CASSSGTALYEQYF. This rearrangement joins TRBV5-6 to TRBJ2-7; 7 bases are a match to TRBD1. The CDR3 spans 14 residues. Unmatched junction bases numbered 6, after V lost 3 bases and J lost 3 bases. The germline gives CDR1 SGHDT, CDR2 YYEEEE. Full variable domain (outside the CDR3, taken from reference TRBV5-6 and TRBJ2-7): DAGVTQSPTHLIKTRGQQVTLRCSPKSGHDTVSWYQQALGQGPQFIFQYYEEEERQRGNFPDRFSGHQFPNYSSELNVNALLLGDSALYLCASSSGTALYEQYFGPGTRLTVT.

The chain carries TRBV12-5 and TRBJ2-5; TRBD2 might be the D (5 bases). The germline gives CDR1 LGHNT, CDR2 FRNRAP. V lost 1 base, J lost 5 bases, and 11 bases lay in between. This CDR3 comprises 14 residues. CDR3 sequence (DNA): TGTGCTAGTGGTTTGGACGCAAGAGGGGAGACCCAGTACTTC. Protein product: CASGLDARGETQYF.

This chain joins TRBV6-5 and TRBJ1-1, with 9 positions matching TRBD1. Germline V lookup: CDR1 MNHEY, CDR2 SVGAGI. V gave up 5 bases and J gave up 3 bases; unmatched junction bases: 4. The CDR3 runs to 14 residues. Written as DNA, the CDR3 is TGTGCCAGCAGTAACCGGGACAGGGACACTGAAGCTTTCTTT. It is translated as CASSNRDRDTEAFF.

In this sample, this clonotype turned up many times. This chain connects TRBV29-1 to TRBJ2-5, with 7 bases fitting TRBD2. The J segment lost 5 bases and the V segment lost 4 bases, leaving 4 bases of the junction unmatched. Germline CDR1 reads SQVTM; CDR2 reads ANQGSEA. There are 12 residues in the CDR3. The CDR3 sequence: CSVGEGLETQYF. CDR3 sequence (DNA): TGCAGCGTTGGGGAGGGTTTGGAGACCCAGTACTTC.

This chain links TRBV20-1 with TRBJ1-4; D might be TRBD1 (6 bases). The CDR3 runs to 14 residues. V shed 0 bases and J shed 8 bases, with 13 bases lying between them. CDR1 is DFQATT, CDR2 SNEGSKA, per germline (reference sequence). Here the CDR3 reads CSARDRAGEEKLFF. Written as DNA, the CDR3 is TGCAGTGCTAGAGATCGGGCAGGGGAGGAAAAACTGTTTTTT.

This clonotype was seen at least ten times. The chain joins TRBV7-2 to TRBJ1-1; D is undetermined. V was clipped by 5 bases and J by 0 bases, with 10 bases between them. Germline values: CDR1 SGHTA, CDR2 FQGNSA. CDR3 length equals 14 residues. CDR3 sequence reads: CASSPGPLNTEAFF. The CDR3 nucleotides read TGTGCCAGCAGCCCAGGTCCCTTGAACACTGAAGCTTTCTTT.

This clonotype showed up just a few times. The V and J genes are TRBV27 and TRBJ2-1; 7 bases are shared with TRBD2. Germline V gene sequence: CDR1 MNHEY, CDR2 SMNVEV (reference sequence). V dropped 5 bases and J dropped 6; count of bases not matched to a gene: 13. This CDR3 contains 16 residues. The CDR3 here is CASSARLGRASNEQFF. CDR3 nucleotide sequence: TGTGCCAGCAGTGCCCGTTTAGGGAGGGCCTCCAATGAGCAGTTCTTC.

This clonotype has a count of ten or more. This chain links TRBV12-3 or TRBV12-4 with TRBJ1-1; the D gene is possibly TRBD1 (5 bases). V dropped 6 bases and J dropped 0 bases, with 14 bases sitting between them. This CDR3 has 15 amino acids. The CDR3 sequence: CASRTTDSMNTEAFF. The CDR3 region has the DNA TGTGCCAGCAGAACTACTGACAGTATGAACACTGAAGCTTTCTTT.

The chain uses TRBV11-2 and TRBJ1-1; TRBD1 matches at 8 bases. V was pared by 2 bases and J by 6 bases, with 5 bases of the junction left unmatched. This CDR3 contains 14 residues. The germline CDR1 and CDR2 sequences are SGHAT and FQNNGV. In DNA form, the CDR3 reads TGTGCCAGCAGCTTAAGGCAGGGGGCCTCTGAAGCTTTCTTT. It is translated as CASSLRQGASEAFF.

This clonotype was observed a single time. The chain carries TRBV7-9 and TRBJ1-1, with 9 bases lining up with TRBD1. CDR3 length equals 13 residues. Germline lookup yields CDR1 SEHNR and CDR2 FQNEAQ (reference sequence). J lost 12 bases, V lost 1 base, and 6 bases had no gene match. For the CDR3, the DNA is TGTGCCAGCAGCTTAGTGACAGGGGGAGTAACTTTCTTT. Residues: CASSLVTGGVTFF.

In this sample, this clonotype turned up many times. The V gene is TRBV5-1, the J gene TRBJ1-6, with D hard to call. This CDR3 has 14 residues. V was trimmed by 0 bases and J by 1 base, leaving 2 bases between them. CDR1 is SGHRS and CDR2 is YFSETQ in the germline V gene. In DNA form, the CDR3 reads TGCGCCAGCAGCTTGGAATCCTATAATTCACCCCTCCACTTT. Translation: CASSLESYNSPLHF. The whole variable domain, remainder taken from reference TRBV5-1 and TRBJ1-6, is KAGVTQTPRYLIKTRGQQVTLSCSPISGHRSVSWYQQTPGQGLQFLFEYFSETQRNKGNFPGRFSGRQFSNSRSEMNVSTLELGDSALYLCASSLESYNSPLHFGNGTRLTVT.